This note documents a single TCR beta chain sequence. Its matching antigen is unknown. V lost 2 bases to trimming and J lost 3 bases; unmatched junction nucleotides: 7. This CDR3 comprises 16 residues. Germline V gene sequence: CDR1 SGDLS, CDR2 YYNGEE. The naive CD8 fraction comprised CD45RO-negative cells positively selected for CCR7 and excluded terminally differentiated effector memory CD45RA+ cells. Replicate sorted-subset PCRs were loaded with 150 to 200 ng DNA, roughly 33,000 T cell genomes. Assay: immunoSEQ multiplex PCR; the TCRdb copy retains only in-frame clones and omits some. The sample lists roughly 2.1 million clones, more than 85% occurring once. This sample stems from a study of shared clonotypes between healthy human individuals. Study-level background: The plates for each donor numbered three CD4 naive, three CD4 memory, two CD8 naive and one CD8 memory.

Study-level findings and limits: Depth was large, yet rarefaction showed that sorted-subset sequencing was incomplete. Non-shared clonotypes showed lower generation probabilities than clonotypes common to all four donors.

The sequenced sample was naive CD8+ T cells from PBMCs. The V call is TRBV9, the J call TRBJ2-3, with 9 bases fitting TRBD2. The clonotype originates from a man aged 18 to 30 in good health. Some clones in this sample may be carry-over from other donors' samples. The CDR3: CASSVRLAEKTDTQYF. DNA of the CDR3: TGTGCCAGCAGCGTTCGACTAGCGGAGAAAACAGATACGCAGTATTTT.